The 3 T cell receptor beta chains below come from one sample, sequenced in a study of T-cell reconstitution after alpha-beta-depleted transplantation in children. Preparation of the TCRbeta library was carried out with unique molecular identifiers. From the PCR reads, TCRdb called clonotypes with MiXCR, one entry per CDR3 protein. The sample includes fewer than 550,000 distinct CDR3 sequences, roughly 11% of them seen just once. Here the sequenced sample was PBMCs, mostly from graft donor cells, taken 180 days after TCRalphabeta/CD19-depleted stem cell transplant. The receptors stem from a female patient between 2 and 15 years old who had a stem cell transplant for aplastic anemia, so the T cells may come from the graft donor.

In regard to this clonotype: Germline is not matched at one junction end, which may reflect a read error. The chain carries TRBV28 and TRBJ2-7, with a tentative D call TRBD2 (6 bases). The CDR3 sequence is 18 residues long. CDR1 and CDR2 from the germline V gene are MDHEN and SYDVKM. CDR3 DNA: TGTGCCAGCAGTTTACGTTACCGGGACTTCAGGAGCTCCTACCAGCAGTACTTC. Residues: CASSLRYRDFRSSYQQYF.

The rearrangement links TRBV12-3 or TRBV12-4 to TRBJ2-1, with 8 bases lining up with TRBD2. The CDR3 spans 15 residues. V lost 3 bases, J lost 5 bases, and 6 bases stayed unmatched. CDR3 amino acids: CASSLTGGPNNEQFF. Written as DNA, the CDR3 is TGTGCCAGCAGTTTGACGGGGGGGCCGAACAATGAGCAGTTCTTC.

This clonotype was detected many times. V is TRBV7-2 and J is TRBJ1-1; D is undetermined. The CDR3 covers 15 residues. V was clipped by 1 base and J by 0 bases, with 9 bases between them. The germline CDR1 and CDR2 sequences are SGHTA and FQGNSA. CDR3 loop: CASSLVASVNTEAFF. The CDR3 DNA is TGTGCCAGCAGCTTAGTGGCGTCTGTGAACACTGAAGCTTTCTTT. The full variable domain, with the rest looked up from reference TRBV7-2 and TRBJ1-1, is GAGVSQSPSNKVTEKGKDVELRCDPISGHTALYWYRQSLGQGLEFLIYFQGNSAPDKSGLPSDRFSAERTGGSVSTLTIQRTQQEDSAVYLCASSLVASVNTEAFFGQGTRLTVV.